Listed below are T cell receptor beta chains from one sample, sequenced in a study of CD8 T cells in ankylosing spondylitis. TCRdb used MiXCR to reprocess the 5' RACE reads, holding one entry per CDR3 protein. Among fewer than 400,000 distinct CDR3 sequences listed, about 14% were seen once. The sequenced material came from blood, either unsorted or a sorted T cell fraction (not recorded which). These receptor sequences come from a male donor with ankylosing spondylitis or in good health (not recorded which). The CDR3 runs from the conserved cysteine through the conserved F or W. The D gene is left open where the match is weak. Clone size is shown for a subset of rows, as once, few, many or a class of expanded clone.

>TRBV30|TRBD1|-|TRBJ1-2
CAWSEGQLYGYTF
TGTGCCTGGAGTGAGGGACAGCTCTATGGCTACACCTTC
>TRBV3-1|TRBD2|-|TRBJ2-1
CASSQTSGGAGEQFF
TGTGCCAGCAGCCAAACGAGCGGGGGGGCGGGGGAGCAGTTCTTC
>TRBV3-1|TRBD1|many|TRBJ2-3
CASSHPWTGGFTDTQYF
TGTGCCAGCAGCCACCCGTGGACAGGGGGGTTCACAGATACGCAGTATTTT
>TRBV6-1|TRBD1|-|TRBJ2-5
CASSETGPETQYF
TGTGCCAGCAGTGAGACAGGGCCGGAGACCCAGTACTTC
>TRBV7-9|-|-|TRBJ1-2
CASSLAAGGYGYTF
TGTGCCAGCAGCTTAGCTGCGGGTGGCTATGGCTACACCTTC
>TRBV28|-|few|TRBJ2-5
CASSLRPKTQYF
TGTGCCAGCAGTCTACGTCCTAAGACCCAGTACTTC
>TRBV10-3|TRBD2|few|TRBJ2-7
CAIRAGGLAGAYEQYF
TGTGCCATCAGGGCCGGGGGGCTAGCGGGAGCGTACGAGCAGTACTTC
>TRBV12-3/TRBV12-4|TRBD2|-|TRBJ2-1
CASSRLAGGPGNEQFF
TGTGCCAGCAGCCGACTAGCGGGAGGGCCGGGGAATGAGCAGTTCTTC
>TRBV18|-|few|TRBJ2-1
CASSPPRTTYNEQFF
TGTGCCAGCTCACCACCCCGGACAACATACAATGAGCAGTTCTTC
>TRBV18|TRBD1|many|TRBJ1-5
CASSETGVKNQPQHF
TGTGCCAGCTCCGAGACAGGGGTGAAAAATCAGCCCCAGCATTTT
>TRBV7-9|-|many|TRBJ1-6
CASSLGGRDNSPLHF
TGTGCCAGCAGCTTAGGGGGCAGGGACAATTCACCCCTCCACTTT
>TRBV20-1|TRBD2|-|TRBJ2-1
CSARTSGFNNEQFF
TGCAGTGCTAGGACTAGCGGGTTCAACAATGAGCAGTTCTTC
>TRBV7-2|TRBD1|-|TRBJ1-5
CASSSLGQNQPQHF
TGTGCCAGCAGCAGTCTGGGACAGAATCAGCCCCAGCATTTT
>TRBV7-2|-|few|TRBJ2-1
CASSSARAIGGEQFF
TGTGCCAGCAGCTCCGCCCGGGCCATAGGGGGTGAGCAGTTCTTC
>TRBV10-1|-|-|TRBJ2-1
CASSERLAPSSYNEQFF
TGCGCCAGCAGTGAGAGGTTAGCCCCCAGCTCCTACAATGAGCAGTTCTTC
>TRBV20-1|-|-|TRBJ2-1
CSARAVSEQFF
TGCAGTGCTAGAGCGGTGAGTGAGCAGTTCTTC
>TRBV5-5|TRBD1|-|TRBJ1-1
CASSFEVQGATEAFF
TGTGCCAGCAGCTTTGAAGTACAGGGGGCCACTGAAGCTTTCTTT
>TRBV5-1|-|few|TRBJ2-3
CASSLDVGPGTDTQYF
TGCGCCAGCAGCTTGGATGTTGGGCCAGGCACAGATACGCAGTATTTT
>TRBV20-1|TRBD1|many|TRBJ2-7
CSARESARGLDEQYF
TGCAGTGCTAGAGAGTCAGCCAGGGGGCTCGACGAGCAGTACTTC
>TRBV4-2|TRBD2|-|TRBJ2-5
CASSQESSGSVETQYF
TGTGCCAGCAGCCAAGAGTCCAGCGGGAGCGTAGAGACCCAGTACTTC
>TRBV29-1|-|many|TRBJ2-1
CSVEGISSYNEQFF
TGCAGCGTTGAGGGGATAAGCTCCTACAATGAGCAGTTCTTC
>TRBV7-9|-|-|TRBJ2-7
CASSLELGESYEQYF
TGTGCCAGCAGCTTAGAATTAGGGGAGTCCTACGAGCAGTACTTC
>TRBV28|TRBD2|few|TRBJ2-1
CASSSGLAGDREQFF
TGTGCCAGCAGCTCGGGACTAGCGGGGGACCGCGAGCAGTTCTTC
>TRBV30|-|few|TRBJ1-6
CAWRDGFKPLHF
TGTGCCTGGAGGGACGGATTTAAACCCCTCCACTTT
>TRBV24-1|-|many|TRBJ2-1
CATSDGGGLYNEQFF
TGTGCCACCAGTGACGGGGGAGGCCTCTACAATGAGCAGTTCTTC
>TRBV7-2|TRBD2|-|TRBJ2-3
CASSLGGGGQDTQYF
TGTGCCAGCAGCTTAGGCGGGGGGGGCCAAGATACGCAGTATTTT
>TRBV14|-|few|TRBJ1-1
CASSQFGGNTEAFF
TGTGCCAGCAGCCAATTTGGGGGGAACACTGAAGCTTTCTTT
>TRBV20-1|TRBD2|few|TRBJ2-5
CSAPIAGGQKTQYF
TGCAGTGCTCCTATAGCGGGGGGGCAAAAGACCCAGTACTTC
>TRBV7-9|TRBD2|-|TRBJ2-1
CASSLEGTSGRNNEQFF
TGTGCCAGCAGCTTAGAGGGGACTAGCGGGAGGAACAATGAGCAGTTCTTC
>TRBV9|-|-|TRBJ2-6
CASSSQTVPSGANVLTF
TGTGCCAGCAGCTCGCAGACAGTCCCCTCTGGGGCCAACGTCCTGACTTTC
>TRBV6-1|TRBD1|many|TRBJ1-2
CASTPGGYGYTF
TGTGCCAGCACCCCAGGGGGATATGGCTACACCTTC
>TRBV5-1|-|few|TRBJ1-1
CASSRTLFNTEAFF
TGCGCCAGCAGCCGTACCTTATTCAACACTGAAGCTTTCTTT
>TRBV3-1|-|few|TRBJ1-1
CASSQGVRRQNTEAFF
TGTGCCAGCAGCCAAGGAGTACGAAGGCAGAACACTGAAGCTTTCTTT
>TRBV27|-|many|TRBJ1-1
CASSFMVEGTEAFF
TGTGCCAGCAGTTTCATGGTAGAGGGAACTGAAGCTTTCTTT
>TRBV28|TRBD1|few|TRBJ2-3
CASTRDREVADTQYF
TGTGCCAGCACCAGGGACAGGGAGGTGGCAGATACGCAGTATTTT
>TRBV29-1|TRBD1|many|TRBJ1-1
CSVGRQGNTEAFF
TGCAGCGTTGGAAGACAGGGGAACACTGAAGCTTTCTTT
>TRBV6-4|TRBD2|-|TRBJ2-3
CASSGTAGAVDTQYF
TGTGCCAGCAGTGGTACAGCGGGAGCGGTGGATACGCAGTATTTT
>TRBV7-9|-|few|TRBJ1-2
CASSFSRAQGGYTF
TGTGCCAGCAGCTTCTCCAGGGCCCAGGGGGGCTACACCTTC
>TRBV5-1|TRBD1|-|TRBJ2-1
CASSLADRMGNEQFF
TGCGCCAGCAGCTTAGCGGACAGGATGGGGAATGAGCAGTTCTTC
>TRBV20-1|TRBD2|-|TRBJ2-7
CSAPTSGAYYEQYF
TGCAGTGCTCCTACTAGCGGGGCCTACTACGAGCAGTACTTC
>TRBV24-1|-|few|TRBJ2-3
CATSDPSSTDTQYF
TGTGCCACCAGTGACCCCTCTAGCACAGATACGCAGTATTTT
>TRBV15|-|few|TRBJ2-3
CATSRDTDTQYF
TGTGCCACCAGCAGAGACACAGATACGCAGTATTTT
>TRBV24-1|TRBD2|few|TRBJ2-7
CATPGRENSNTTSTPYEQYF
TGTGCCACCCCGGGCCGGGAAAACTCAAACACGACTAGCACCCCCTACGAGCAGTACTTC
>TRBV4-1|TRBD2|-|TRBJ2-1
CASSLGGGLASVNEQFF
TGCGCCAGCAGCCTGGGGGGAGGACTAGCGTCGGTCAATGAGCAGTTCTTC
>TRBV6-1|-|few|TRBJ2-2
CASSRLVATGELFF
TGTGCCAGCAGCCGATTAGTAGCCACCGGGGAGCTGTTTTTT
>TRBV6-2/TRBV6-3|-|-|TRBJ1-2
CASLTVRDGYTF
TGTGCCAGCTTGACGGTCCGGGATGGCTACACCTTC
>TRBV9|TRBD2|-|TRBJ2-3
CASSVASGSTDTQYF
TGTGCCAGCAGCGTAGCTAGCGGTAGCACAGATACGCAGTATTTT
>TRBV3-1|-|few|TRBJ1-6
CASSQDWPPVGNSPLHF
TGTGCCAGCAGCCAAGATTGGCCCCCTGTGGGGAATTCACCCCTCCACTTT
>TRBV24-1|-|-|TRBJ2-1
CATSDLRQNEQFF
TGTGCCACCAGTGATTTAAGACAGAATGAGCAGTTCTTC
>TRBV12-3/TRBV12-4|-|-|TRBJ1-4
CASRVGGHAGEKLFF
TGTGCCAGCAGGGTAGGAGGCCACGCGGGGGAAAAACTGTTTTTT
>TRBV6-1|-|-|TRBJ1-2
CASSAATVANYGYTF
TGTGCCAGCAGCGCCGCGACCGTAGCTAACTATGGCTACACCTTC
>TRBV29-1|TRBD1|few|TRBJ1-1
CSGGDRGPEAFF
TGCAGCGGGGGGGACAGGGGACCTGAAGCTTTCTTT
>TRBV5-1|TRBD1|few|TRBJ1-2
CASSLMGTGNYGYTF
TGCGCCAGCAGTCTCATGGGGACAGGGAACTATGGCTACACCTTC
>TRBV3-1|-|few|TRBJ1-5
CASSYNNQPQHF
TGTGCCAGCAGCTACAACAATCAGCCCCAGCATTTT